The 13 T cell receptor beta chains reported below all come from one sample, sequenced in a study of OX40 agonist ivuxolimab in advanced cancers. The repertoire was sequenced with immunoSEQ multiplex PCR; TCRdb's copy has only in-frame clones and lacks some. The table lists about 93,000 clones, about 90% of them singletons. The sample was CD4+ or CD8+ T cells sorted from blood, taken in a trial of the OX40 agonist ivuxolimab. The receptors here all came from an adult with an advanced solid tumor such as melanoma, head and neck, liver or kidney cancer.

This clone was detected only once. The rearrangement joins TRBV6-5 to TRBJ2-7; D not certain. CDR3 length equals 16 residues. Germline CDR1 reads MNHEY; CDR2 reads SVGAGI. Trimming removed 0 bases at V and 2 bases at J, with 14 bases between. The CDR3 nucleotides are TGTGCCAGCAGTTACTCGGGTAGTAGGGTGCCCTACGAGCAGTACTTC. Translating it yields CASSYSGSRVPYEQYF.

A single count supports this clone. V gene TRBV5-1 combines with J gene TRBJ2-2, with D tentatively TRBD1 (6 bases). The CDR3 is 16 amino acids. CDR1 is SGHRS and CDR2 is YFSETQ in the germline V gene. Trimming stripped 4 bases from V and 2 bases from J, with 15 bases between. The CDR3 DNA follows: TGCGCCAGCAGCCCGCGACAGGTACTTAACACCGGGGAGCTGTTTTTT. It yields the protein CASSPRQVLNTGELFF.

CDR3 amino acids: CASSLAGQPTDTQYF. The DNA for the CDR3 is TGCGCCAGCAGCTTAGCGGGACAACCCACAGATACGCAGTATTTT. This chain links TRBV5-1 with TRBJ2-3; tentatively, D is TRBD2 (7 bases). Germline V gives CDR1 SGHRS, CDR2 YFSETQ. CDR3 length: 15 residues. V shed 2 bases and J shed 2 bases, with 12 bases lying between them.

V gene TRBV27 combines with J gene TRBJ2-7, with D perhaps being TRBD1 or TRBD2 (5 bases each). V dropped 7 bases and J dropped 5 bases, with 21 bases sitting between them. The CDR3 spans 15 residues. In germline, CDR1 is MNHEY, CDR2 SMNVEV (reference sequence). The DNA of the CDR3 is TGTGCCAGCACCGCGAGGGGACGGCCTTGGGACGAGCAGTACTTC. It is translated as CASTARGRPWDEQYF.

The J gene is TRBJ2-7, the V gene TRBV6-5; D is unresolved. Trimming pared 6 bases from V and 0 bases from J, leaving 6 bases between. This CDR3 is 12 amino acids long. Germline-derived CDR1 and CDR2 are MNHEY and SVGAGI. The CDR3 loop is CASRDYSYEQYF. The CDR3 coding sequence is TGTGCCAGCAGGGATTACTCCTACGAGCAGTACTTC.

The chain recombines TRBV6-5 with TRBJ1-1; D is unclear. The CDR3 spans 14 residues. The V gene lost 7 bases and the J gene lost 0 bases, with 12 bases spanning the gap. Germline CDR1 MNHEY, CDR2 SVGAGI. CDR3 in DNA: TGTGCCAGCATCCGAAGCGTAATGAACACTGAAGCTTTCTTT. It is translated as CASIRSVMNTEAFF.

This clone has a handful of counts. The rearrangement uses TRBV11-2 and TRBJ2-7, with 7 bases aligning to TRBD2. There are 12 residues in the CDR3. Germline CDR1 SGHAT, CDR2 FQNNGV. Trimming took 5 bases from V and 6 from J; bases not matched to a gene: 4. This CDR3 reads CASSRWTSEQYF. CDR3 bases: TGTGCCAGCAGCCGGTGGACTAGCGAGCAGTACTTC.

The chain uses TRBV27 and TRBJ1-1, with 8 bases lining up with TRBD1. The trim removed 10 bases at V and 4 bases at J, leaving 8 bases unmatched. This CDR3 contains 13 residues. CDR1 is MNHEY, CDR2 SMNVEV, per germline (reference sequence). The CDR3: CATGQVGGTEAFF. The CDR3 bases are TGTGCCACGGGACAGGTGGGTGGCACTGAAGCTTTCTTT.

V is TRBV6-5 and J is TRBJ2-2; D is possibly TRBD2 (6 bases). The V end was cut by 4 bases, the J end by 4 bases, with 13 bases between. Looked up from germline, CDR1 is MNHEY and CDR2 is SVGAGI. CDR3 length equals 15 residues. DNA of the CDR3: TGTGCCAGCAGTTCCTCATGGGACTTCACCGGGGAGCTGTTTTTT. This encodes CASSSSWDFTGELFF.

The chain couples TRBV23-1 to TRBJ1-1; 9 bases fit TRBD1. TRBV23-1 is an open reading frame whose function is uncertain. The CDR3 is 14 amino acids. Unmatched junction bases numbered 3, after V lost 2 bases and J lost 5 bases. CDR3 coding DNA: TGCGCCAGCAGTCAAACCGACAGGGGGACTGAAGCTTTCTTT. This codes for CASSQTDRGTEAFF.

This clone was picked up one time. This chain links TRBV18 with TRBJ2-7; D may match TRBD1 or TRBD2 (5 bases each). Trimming left V 5 bases short and J 6 bases short, with 17 bases between. Germline V gene data show CDR1 as KGHSH and CDR2 as LQKENI. This CDR3 contains 14 residues. The CDR3 DNA reads TGTGCCAGCTCATCCACGGGACGGTGGGTCGAGCAGTACTTC. Translated: CASSSTGRWVEQYF.

The rearrangement links TRBV9 to TRBJ1-6, with D uncertain. This CDR3 has 15 residues. V lost 0 bases and J lost 10, with 14 bases in between. Germline CDR1 reads SGDLS; CDR2 reads YYNGEE. CDR3 in DNA: TGTGCCAGCAGCGTAGGGACGCGCACGGGATCACCCCTCCACTTT. Protein sequence: CASSVGTRTGSPLHF.

The CDR3 here is CSVRVTAATNTGELFF. The CDR3, as DNA: TGCAGCGTTCGGGTTACAGCCGCTACGAACACCGGGGAGCTGTTTTTT. This chain connects TRBV29-1 to TRBJ2-2; D not certain. Germline CDR1 SQVTM, CDR2 ANQGSEA. The CDR3 extends over 16 amino acids. V lost 5 bases and J lost 0, with 16 bases in between.